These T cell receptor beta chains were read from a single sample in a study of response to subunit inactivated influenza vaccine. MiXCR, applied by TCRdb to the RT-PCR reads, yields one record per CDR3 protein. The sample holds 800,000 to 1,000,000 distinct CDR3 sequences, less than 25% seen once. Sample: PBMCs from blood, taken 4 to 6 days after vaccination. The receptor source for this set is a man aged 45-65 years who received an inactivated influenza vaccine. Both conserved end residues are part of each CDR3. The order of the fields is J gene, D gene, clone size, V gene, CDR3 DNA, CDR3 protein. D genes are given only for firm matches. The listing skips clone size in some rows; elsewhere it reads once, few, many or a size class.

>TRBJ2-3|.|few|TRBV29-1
TGCAGCGTTGAAGTGGAGGGGGCGAGCACAGATACGCAGTATTTT
CSVEVEGASTDTQYF
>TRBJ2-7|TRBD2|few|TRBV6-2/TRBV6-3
TGTGCCAGCAGCCGGGCGGGAGGCTACGAGCAGTACTTC
CASSRAGGYEQYF
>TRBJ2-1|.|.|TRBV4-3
TGCGCCAGCAGCCAAGATTTGTCAGGTTGGGACAATGAGCAGTTCTTC
CASSQDLSGWDNEQFF
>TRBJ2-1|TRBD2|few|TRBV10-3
TGTGCCATCAGTGAGCAGCGGGAGAGGCCCTACAATGAGCAGTTCTTC
CAISEQRERPYNEQFF
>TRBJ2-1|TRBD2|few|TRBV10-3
TGTGCCATCAGTGAGTCCCTACTAGCGGGAGACAATGAGCAGTTCTTC
CAISESLLAGDNEQFF
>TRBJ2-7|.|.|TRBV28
TGTGCCAGCAGTTTGAGTCTGGGCCCAGGCGAGCAGTACTTC
CASSLSLGPGEQYF
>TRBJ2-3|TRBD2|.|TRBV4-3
TGCGCCAGCAGCCAAGAGCTTACCGGGACTAGCGGTAGCACAGATACGCAGTATTTT
CASSQELTGTSGSTDTQYF
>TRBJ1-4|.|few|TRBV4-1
TGCGCCAGCAGCCCCCGCGCAGCCACCACAACTAATGAAAAACTGTTTTTT
CASSPRAATTTNEKLFF
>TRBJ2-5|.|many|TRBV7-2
TGTGCCAGCAGCTTAGAGGGTGGCGGTGGTGGTACCCAGTACTTC
CASSLEGGGGGTQYF
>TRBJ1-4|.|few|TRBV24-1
TGTGCCACCAGTGATTTGCAGGGGAATGAAAAACTGTTTTTT
CATSDLQGNEKLFF
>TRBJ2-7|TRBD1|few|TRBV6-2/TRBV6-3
TGTGCCAGCAGCACCCTGGACAGGGTTGGATACGAGCAGTACTTC
CASSTLDRVGYEQYF
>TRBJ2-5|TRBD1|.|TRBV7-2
TGTGCCAGCAGCTTCAATGGGGGACAGCCGCAAGAGACCCAGTACTTC
CASSFNGGQPQETQYF
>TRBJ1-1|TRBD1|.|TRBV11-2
TGTGCCAGCAGCCAAATAGACAGGGAGGGAACTGAAGCTTTCTTT
CASSQIDREGTEAFF
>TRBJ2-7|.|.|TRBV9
TGTGCCAGCAGCGTAGGAGAGGACTCCTACGAGCAGTACTTC
CASSVGEDSYEQYF
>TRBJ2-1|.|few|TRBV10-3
TGTGCCATCAGTGAGTCAAGTTCCAATGAGCAGTTCTTC
CAISESSSNEQFF
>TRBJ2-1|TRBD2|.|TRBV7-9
TGTGCCAGCAGCTCGCCCCGACTAGCGGCCTCCTACAATGAGCAGTTCTTC
CASSSPRLAASYNEQFF
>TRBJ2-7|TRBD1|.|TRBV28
TGTGCCAGCAGCAGAGAGGGGGCACCTACCTACGAGCAGTACTTC
CASSREGAPTYEQYF
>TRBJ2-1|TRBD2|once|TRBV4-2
TGTGCCAGCAGCCAAGATGGGCTAGCGGGAGGGCCCCGTGGCAATGAGCAGTTCTTC
CASSQDGLAGGPRGNEQFF
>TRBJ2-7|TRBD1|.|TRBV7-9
TGTGCCAGCAGCTCGGGACAGAACCTATACGAGCAGTACTTC
CASSSGQNLYEQYF
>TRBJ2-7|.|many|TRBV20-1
TGCAGTGCTAGAGAGCGGCAATACTACGAGCAGTACTTC
CSARERQYYEQYF
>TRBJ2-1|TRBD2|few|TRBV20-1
TGCAGTGCTAGAGGTCTAGCGGGAGGGCCTTTTCGGCAGTTCTTC
CSARGLAGGPFRQFF
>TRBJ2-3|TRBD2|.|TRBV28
TGTGCCAGCAGCTCGACTAGCAGTACAGATACGCAGTATTTT
CASSSTSSTDTQYF
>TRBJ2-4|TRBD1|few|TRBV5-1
TGCGCCAGCAGCTTGGAACGAGCCGGACAGGGCAAAAACATTCAGTACTTC
CASSLERAGQGKNIQYF
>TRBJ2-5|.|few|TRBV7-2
TGTGCCAGCAGCCCGTCTTACCAAGAGACCCAGTACTTC
CASSPSYQETQYF
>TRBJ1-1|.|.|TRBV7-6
TGTGCCAGCAGCCATTCGGACACAGCTGAAGCTTTCTTT
CASSHSDTAEAFF
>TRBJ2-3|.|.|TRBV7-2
TGTGCCAGCAGCTTAAGCGGTCCCGGAACAGATACGCAGTATTTT
CASSLSGPGTDTQYF
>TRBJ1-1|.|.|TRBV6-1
TGTGCCAGCAGTGATTCGGGGAACACTGAAGCTTTCTTT
CASSDSGNTEAFF